This T cell receptor beta chain came from a study of glioma-infiltrating T cells. Regarding this clonotype: As yet, its antigen is unknown.

The V and J ends lost 6 bases and 5 bases, in that order; junction bases with no gene match: 5. CDR1 and CDR2 (germline): DFQATT, SNEGSKA (reference sequence). CDR3 length: 13 residues. Using RNA template, CDR3s of TCR alpha and beta were amplified with iRepertoire arm-PCR. TCRdb re-called the multiplex PCR reads with MiXCR, one entry per CDR3 protein. The sample carries about 400,000 distinct CDR3 sequences, roughly 41% recorded once. Study-level results: Shared blood CDR3 signature motifs marked patients with low tissue-blood divergence. Above-expected tissue-blood divergence occurred in all gliomas, most in low-grade ones.

This chain links TRBV20-1 with TRBJ1-5; 9 bases are shared with TRBD1. This TCR came from a human donor with low-grade glioma or glioblastoma, undergoing nonglioma brain surgery, or in good health (not recorded which). The material sequenced was glioma tissue, nonneoplastic brain tissue, or PBMCs (not recorded which). CDR3 nucleotide sequence: TGCAGTGCAACCGGGACAGGGTATCAGCCCCAGCATTTT. Translated, it gives CSATGTGYQPQHF.